This T cell receptor beta chain was identified during a study of cytomegalovirus exposure and HLA in healthy donors. PCR amplification relied on 60 Vbeta primers (plus 13 Jbeta primers). Only in-frame clones appear in the TCRdb table, and some are missing; sequencing was by immunoSEQ multiplex PCR. The sample holds 180,000 or so clones, around 78% seen once. This CDR3 is built from 15 residues. The ends were cut back, 5 bases at V and 4 bases at J, with 17 bases in the middle. CDR1 is MDHEN, CDR2 SYDVKM, per germline. This clone appeared a single time. This receptor was obtained from a woman aged 25-40 years in good health and CMV-seropositive. The chain links TRBV28 to TRBJ1-1; the D is unclear. The material sequenced was PBMCs. The CDR3 nucleotides are TGTGCCAGCAGTCCAATAACACATGATTCCACTGAAGCTTTCTTT. Translating it yields CASSPITHDSTEAFF.